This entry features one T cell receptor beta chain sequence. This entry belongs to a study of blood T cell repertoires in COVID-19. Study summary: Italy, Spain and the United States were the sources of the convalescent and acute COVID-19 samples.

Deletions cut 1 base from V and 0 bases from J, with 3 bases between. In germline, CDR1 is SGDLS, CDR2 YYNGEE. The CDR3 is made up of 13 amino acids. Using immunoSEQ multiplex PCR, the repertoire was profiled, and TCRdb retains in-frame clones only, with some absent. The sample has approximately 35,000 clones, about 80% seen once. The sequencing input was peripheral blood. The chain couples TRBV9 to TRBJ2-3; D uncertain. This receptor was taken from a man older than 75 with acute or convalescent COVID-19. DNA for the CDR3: TGTGCCAGCAGCGTAATAAGCACAGATACGCAGTATTTT. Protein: CASSVISTDTQYF.